This entry lists 23 T cell receptor beta chains sequenced from one sample in a study of CD8+ T cells in alopecia areata. As the sequencing template, cDNA was produced by extracting RNA and reverse transcribing it. Repertoires were generated with immunoSEQ multiplex PCR, while TCRdb's copy carries only in-frame clones and drops some. This table holds 200,000 to 250,000 clones, 50% to 65% found once. Material: CD4+ T cells sorted from blood, obtained at week 0. These TCRs come from a human donor with alopecia areata.

The gene calls are TRBV27 and TRBJ2-7; D might be TRBD1 (7 bases). The germline V and J ends were trimmed by 10 bases and 2 bases, with 24 bases remaining between them. Germline V CDR1 and CDR2: MNHEY, SMNVEV (reference sequence). The CDR3 has 16 amino acids. CDR3 bases: TGTGCCAACGCGGGACAGTCACGTTTTTGGACCTACGAGCAGTACTTC. Protein: CANAGQSRFWTYEQYF.

This clone turned up a few times. The genes are TRBV19 and TRBJ1-3; D remains unclear. The CDR3 spans 13 residues. V was trimmed by 8 bases and J by 0 bases, leaving 8 bases between them. Germline V gene lookup returns CDR1 LNHDA and CDR2 SQIVND (reference sequence). The DNA for the CDR3 is TGTGCCAGTTGTCGGAACTCTGGAAACACCATATATTTT. Protein sequence: CASCRNSGNTIYF.

The CDR3 protein is CASSRKEGGEQFF. In DNA form, the CDR3 reads TGTGCCAGCAGTAGAAAGGAGGGCGGTGAGCAGTTCTTC. This chain uses TRBV6-5 with TRBJ2-1; tentative D call: TRBD2 (6 bases). The CDR3 has 13 amino acids. V lost 5 bases and J lost 9, with 14 bases in between. In germline, CDR1 is MNHEY, CDR2 SVGAGI.

This rearrangement joins TRBV29-1 to TRBJ1-2, with D tentatively TRBD1 (5 bases). V was trimmed by 7 bases and J by 3 bases, leaving 27 bases between them. Germline CDR1 SQVTM, CDR2 ANQGSEA. The CDR3 loop spans 17 amino acids. The CDR3 is CSATTWDGAMLHYGYTF. CDR3 bases: TGCAGCGCCACCACCTGGGACGGCGCCATGCTGCACTATGGCTACACCTTC.

This clone was observed once. The chain uses TRBV4-1 and TRBJ2-7; 8 bases agree with TRBD2. Germline V gene lookup returns CDR1 MGHRA and CDR2 YSYEKL. The CDR3 is 14 amino acids. Trimming cost V 4 bases and J 6 bases; bases outside gene matches: 8. The DNA of the CDR3 is TGCGCCAGCAGCCCCCGGGGGGGGTTCTTCGAGCAGTACTTC. Encoded protein: CASSPRGGFFEQYF.

The chain combines TRBV10-3 with TRBJ2-5; D is undetermined. Germline V CDR1 and CDR2: ENHRY, SYGVKD. CDR3 length: 14 residues. Trimming removed 3 bases from V and 3 bases from J, with 11 bases in between. Here the CDR3 reads CAISDQRLKETQYF. CDR3 DNA sequence: TGTGCCATCAGTGACCAGCGCTTAAAAGAGACCCAGTACTTC.

The chain carries TRBV6-5 and TRBJ2-7; 11 nucleotides align to TRBD1. Germline V gives CDR1 MNHEY, CDR2 SVGAGI. The CDR3 is made up of 15 amino acids. V was pared by 2 bases and J by 4 bases, with 4 bases of the junction left unmatched. DNA for the CDR3: TGTGCCAGCAGTTACAGGACAGGGGGCGAGTACGAGCAGTACTTC. It encodes CASSYRTGGEYEQYF.

The count of this clone is one. The CDR3, as DNA: TGCAGCGTTGTTGCACAGCAAGAGACCCAGTACTTC. Amino acids: CSVVAQQETQYF. The rearrangement uses TRBV29-1 and TRBJ2-5; D not certain. The CDR3 has 12 amino acids. Germline V gene sequence: CDR1 SQVTM, CDR2 ANQGSEA. Trimming shortened V by 4 bases and J by 2 bases, and 8 bases separated the two germline ends.

The V gene is TRBV4-2, the J gene TRBJ2-1; D not certain. Germline V gene sequence: CDR1 LGHNA, CDR2 YNFKEQ. The CDR3 totals 16 residues. Trimming took off 0 bases at V and 2 bases at J, with 11 bases between the two ends. CDR3 in DNA: TGTGCCAGCAGCCAAGAGGGCAGCTTAGCCTACAATGAGCAGTTCTTC. This encodes CASSQEGSLAYNEQFF.

V gene TRBV7-2 combines with J gene TRBJ1-1; tentatively, D is TRBD1 (5 bases). V was pared by 5 bases and J by 6 bases, with 19 bases between. This CDR3 is built from 15 residues. Germline assignment: CDR1 SGHTA and CDR2 FQGNSA. The CDR3 reads CASSPPGGARAEAFF. CDR3 DNA: TGTGCCAGCAGCCCCCCCGGAGGGGCGCGTGCTGAAGCTTTCTTT.

This clone was recorded a few times. The chain employs TRBV19 and TRBJ2-1; TRBD1 aligns across 9 bases. Germline values: CDR1 LNHDA, CDR2 SQIVND (reference sequence). This CDR3 is built from 14 residues. Losses at the gene ends were 6 bases for V and 8 bases for J; bases not matched to a gene: 8. CDR3 sequence (DNA): TGTGCCAGTAGCGGGGACAGGGATGGGGATGAGCAGTTCTTC. The encoded protein is CASSGDRDGDEQFF.

The chain links TRBV7-9 to TRBJ1-1; D is perhaps TRBD1 (6 bases). The germline CDR1 and CDR2 sequences are SEHNR and FQNEAQ (reference sequence). V lost 3 bases and J 12 bases, leaving 14 bases between the germline ends. The CDR3 consists of 12 residues. The CDR3 loop reads CASSLPGHRTFF. CDR3 in DNA: TGTGCCAGCAGCTTGCCGGGACATCGGACTTTCTTT.

The J gene is TRBJ1-4, the V gene TRBV29-1, with a possible D match to TRBD1 (5 bases). Trimming took 6 bases from V and 3 from J, leaving 11 bases between them. Germline loops: CDR1 SQVTM, CDR2 ANQGSEA. The CDR3 extends over 13 amino acids. CDR3 coding DNA: TGCAGCGTCACAGGACGCGCTAATGAAAAACTGTTTTTT. This sequence encodes CSVTGRANEKLFF.

This chain links TRBV2 with TRBJ1-6; tentatively, D is TRBD1 (5 bases). The V end was cut by 4 bases, the J end by 7 bases, with 8 bases between. CDR1 and CDR2 (germline): SNHLY, FYNNEI. The CDR3 extends over 13 amino acids. The CDR3: CASSGRANSPLHF. CDR3 DNA: TGTGCCAGCAGTGGCAGGGCGAATTCACCCCTCCACTTT.

Only a few counts were recorded for this clone. The chain couples TRBV30 to TRBJ2-6; D gene ambiguous. Germline V gene lookup returns CDR1 GTSNPN and CDR2 SVGIG (reference sequence). The CDR3 contains 13 residues. V dropped 5 bases and J dropped 1 base, with 6 bases sitting between them. This chain's CDR3 is CAWGMSGANVLTF. The DNA of the CDR3 is TGTGCCTGGGGGATGTCTGGGGCCAACGTCCTGACTTTC.

V is TRBV4-1 and J is TRBJ2-7; D perhaps matches TRBD1 (6 bases). Deletions cut 3 bases from V and 6 bases from J, with 12 bases between. CDR3 length: 13 residues. The germline V gene encodes CDR1 MGHRA and CDR2 YSYEKL. The CDR3, as DNA: TGCGCCAGCAGCCAGTTCCCCAGGGGCGAGCAGTACTTC. Its protein product is CASSQFPRGEQYF.

V is TRBV9 and J is TRBJ2-5, with 10 bases identical to TRBD2. Germline assignment: CDR1 SGDLS and CDR2 YYNGEE. Losses at the gene ends were 4 bases for V and 4 bases for J; bases not matched to a gene: 13. This CDR3 is built from 17 residues. The CDR3 DNA reads TGTGCCAGCAGCTCACTAATTGGAGCGGGAGGGTCAGAGACCCAGTACTTC. Amino acid sequence: CASSSLIGAGGSETQYF.

The CDR3 spells CASSLRSSPGMGNEQFF. The CDR3 bases are TGCGCCAGCAGCTTGAGATCCTCCCCGGGTATGGGCAATGAGCAGTTCTTC. The V and J genes are TRBV5-1 and TRBJ2-1; D is unresolved. The CDR3 is made up of 17 amino acids. Trimming removed 1 base at V and 6 bases at J, with 20 bases between. Germline CDR1 reads SGHRS; CDR2 reads YFSETQ.

The V and J genes are TRBV6-5 and TRBJ2-5, with TRBD1 identical over 9 bases. The CDR3 consists of 13 residues. Trimming removed 6 bases from V and 5 bases from J; junction bases left unmatched: 4. Germline CDR1 MNHEY, CDR2 SVGAGI. The CDR3: CASRFDRGETQYF. Here the CDR3 DNA reads TGTGCCAGCAGGTTCGACAGGGGGGAGACCCAGTACTTC.

The chain carries TRBV5-1 and TRBJ2-7, with D tentatively TRBD2 (6 bases). Deletions cut 0 bases from V and 4 bases from J, with 11 bases between. The CDR3 loop spans 14 amino acids. CDR1 and CDR2 (germline): SGHRS, YFSETQ. The CDR3 loop is CASSLGAGLYEQYF. For the CDR3, the DNA is TGCGCCAGCAGCTTGGGTGCGGGATTATACGAGCAGTACTTC.

The chain combines TRBV29-1 with TRBJ1-3, with D hard to call. Trimming left V 6 bases short and J 4 bases short, with 10 bases between. Germline loops: CDR1 SQVTM, CDR2 ANQGSEA. This CDR3 has 12 residues. The CDR3 DNA is TGCAGCGTCGAGGAAGGCGGAAACACCATATATTTT. Translation gives CSVEEGGNTIYF.

The chain joins TRBV29-1 to TRBJ2-7; a possible D gene is TRBD1 (7 bases). V lost 1 base to trimming and J lost 3 bases, with 16 bases between them. The CDR3 extends over 15 amino acids. The germline V gene encodes CDR1 SQVTM and CDR2 ANQGSEA. The CDR3 loop reads CSVEGLAGQLYEQYF. For the CDR3, the DNA is TGCAGCGTTGAAGGACTGGCGGGACAGCTCTACGAGCAGTACTTC.

The chain joins TRBV29-1 to TRBJ2-1; possible D gene TRBD1, 6 bases. The V gene lost 1 base and the J gene lost 6 bases, with 13 bases spanning the gap. The CDR3 consists of 14 residues. Germline CDR1 is SQVTM and CDR2 is ANQGSEA. DNA for the CDR3: TGCAGCGTTGAAGGGGGGCTCTTTGTCAATGAGCAGTTCTTC. This encodes CSVEGGLFVNEQFF.